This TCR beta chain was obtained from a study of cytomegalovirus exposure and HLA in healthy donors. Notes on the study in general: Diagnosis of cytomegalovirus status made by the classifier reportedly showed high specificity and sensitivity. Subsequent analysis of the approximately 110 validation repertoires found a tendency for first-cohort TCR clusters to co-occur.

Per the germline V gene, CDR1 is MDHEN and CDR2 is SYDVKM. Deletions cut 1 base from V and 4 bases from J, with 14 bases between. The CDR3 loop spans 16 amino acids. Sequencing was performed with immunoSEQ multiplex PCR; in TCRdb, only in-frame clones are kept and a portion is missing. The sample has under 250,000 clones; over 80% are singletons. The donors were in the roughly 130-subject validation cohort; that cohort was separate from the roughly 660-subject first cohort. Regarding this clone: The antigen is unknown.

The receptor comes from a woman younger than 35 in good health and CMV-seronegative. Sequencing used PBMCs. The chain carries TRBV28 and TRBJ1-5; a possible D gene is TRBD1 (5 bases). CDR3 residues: CASSLFGAGRNQPQHF. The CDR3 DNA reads TGTGCCAGCAGTTTATTCGGGGCAGGGAGAAATCAGCCCCAGCATTTT.